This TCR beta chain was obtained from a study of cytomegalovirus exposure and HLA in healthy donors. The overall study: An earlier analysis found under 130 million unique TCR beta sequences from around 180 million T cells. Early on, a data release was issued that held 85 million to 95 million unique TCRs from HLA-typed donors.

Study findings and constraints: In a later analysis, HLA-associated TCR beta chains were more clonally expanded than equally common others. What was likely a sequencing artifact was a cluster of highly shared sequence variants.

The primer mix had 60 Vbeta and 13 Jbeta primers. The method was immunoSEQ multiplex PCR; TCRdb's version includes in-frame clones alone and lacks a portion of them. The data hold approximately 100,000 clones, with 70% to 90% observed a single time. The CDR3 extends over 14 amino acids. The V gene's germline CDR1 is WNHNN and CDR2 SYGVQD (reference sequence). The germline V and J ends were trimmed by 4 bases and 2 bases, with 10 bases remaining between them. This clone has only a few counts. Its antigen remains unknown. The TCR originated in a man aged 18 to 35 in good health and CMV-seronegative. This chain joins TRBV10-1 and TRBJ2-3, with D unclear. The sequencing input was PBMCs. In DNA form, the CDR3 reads TGCGCCAGCAGTGGTGCCTACCACACAGATACGCAGTATTTT. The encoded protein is CASSGAYHTDTQYF.